This T cell receptor beta chain was recorded in a study of cytomegalovirus exposure and HLA in healthy donors. Notes on the study in general: Later analysis indicated greater clonal expansion among HLA-associated TCR beta chains than among equally common other chains.

The CDR3 spans 13 residues. CDR1 and CDR2 (germline): WSHSY, SAAADI. Trimming cost V 4 bases and J 7 bases, with 8 bases left between them. For this clone: What it binds is not known.

These donors, healthy bone marrow donors, were studied. PCR employed 60 Vbeta and 13 Jbeta primers. Some clones are missing from TCRdb's copy, which holds only in-frame ones; the method was immunoSEQ multiplex PCR. The sample has some 110,000 clones, 60% to 85% seen once. The clonotype was recovered from a man aged 45 to 65 in good health and CMV-seropositive. Specimen: PBMCs. The V and J genes are TRBV10-2 and TRBJ1-6, with D unresolved. CDR3 DNA: TGCGCCAGCAGTGGGCAGATAAATTCACCCCTCCACTTT. It codes for CASSGQINSPLHF.